The TCR beta chain described here comes from a study of cytomegalovirus exposure and HLA in healthy donors. The CDR3 has 11 amino acids. Germline lookup yields CDR1 SGHRS and CDR2 YFSETQ. Trimming shortened V by 0 bases and J by 5 bases, and 3 bases separated the two germline ends. Findings and caveats of the study: TCR sequences were mostly rare, though some public TCRs occurred in many donors. Overall, around 150 TCR beta chains were annotated as cytomegalovirus-associated. The finding came from a later analysis; first-cohort TCR clusters tended to co-occur in the 95 to 150 validation repertoires.

Comments on this clone: Its antigen is undetermined.

TCRdb's table, derived via immunoSEQ multiplex PCR, lists solely in-frame clones and lacks some. The table records roughly 250,000 clones, 87% of them present only once. Sequencing was performed on PBMCs. The clonotype was recovered from a man younger than 35 in good health and CMV-seronegative. The chain couples TRBV5-1 to TRBJ2-7; no reliable D call. CDR3 sequence: CASSLGDEQYF. The CDR3 DNA reads as TGCGCCAGCAGCTTGGGAGACGAGCAGTACTTC.